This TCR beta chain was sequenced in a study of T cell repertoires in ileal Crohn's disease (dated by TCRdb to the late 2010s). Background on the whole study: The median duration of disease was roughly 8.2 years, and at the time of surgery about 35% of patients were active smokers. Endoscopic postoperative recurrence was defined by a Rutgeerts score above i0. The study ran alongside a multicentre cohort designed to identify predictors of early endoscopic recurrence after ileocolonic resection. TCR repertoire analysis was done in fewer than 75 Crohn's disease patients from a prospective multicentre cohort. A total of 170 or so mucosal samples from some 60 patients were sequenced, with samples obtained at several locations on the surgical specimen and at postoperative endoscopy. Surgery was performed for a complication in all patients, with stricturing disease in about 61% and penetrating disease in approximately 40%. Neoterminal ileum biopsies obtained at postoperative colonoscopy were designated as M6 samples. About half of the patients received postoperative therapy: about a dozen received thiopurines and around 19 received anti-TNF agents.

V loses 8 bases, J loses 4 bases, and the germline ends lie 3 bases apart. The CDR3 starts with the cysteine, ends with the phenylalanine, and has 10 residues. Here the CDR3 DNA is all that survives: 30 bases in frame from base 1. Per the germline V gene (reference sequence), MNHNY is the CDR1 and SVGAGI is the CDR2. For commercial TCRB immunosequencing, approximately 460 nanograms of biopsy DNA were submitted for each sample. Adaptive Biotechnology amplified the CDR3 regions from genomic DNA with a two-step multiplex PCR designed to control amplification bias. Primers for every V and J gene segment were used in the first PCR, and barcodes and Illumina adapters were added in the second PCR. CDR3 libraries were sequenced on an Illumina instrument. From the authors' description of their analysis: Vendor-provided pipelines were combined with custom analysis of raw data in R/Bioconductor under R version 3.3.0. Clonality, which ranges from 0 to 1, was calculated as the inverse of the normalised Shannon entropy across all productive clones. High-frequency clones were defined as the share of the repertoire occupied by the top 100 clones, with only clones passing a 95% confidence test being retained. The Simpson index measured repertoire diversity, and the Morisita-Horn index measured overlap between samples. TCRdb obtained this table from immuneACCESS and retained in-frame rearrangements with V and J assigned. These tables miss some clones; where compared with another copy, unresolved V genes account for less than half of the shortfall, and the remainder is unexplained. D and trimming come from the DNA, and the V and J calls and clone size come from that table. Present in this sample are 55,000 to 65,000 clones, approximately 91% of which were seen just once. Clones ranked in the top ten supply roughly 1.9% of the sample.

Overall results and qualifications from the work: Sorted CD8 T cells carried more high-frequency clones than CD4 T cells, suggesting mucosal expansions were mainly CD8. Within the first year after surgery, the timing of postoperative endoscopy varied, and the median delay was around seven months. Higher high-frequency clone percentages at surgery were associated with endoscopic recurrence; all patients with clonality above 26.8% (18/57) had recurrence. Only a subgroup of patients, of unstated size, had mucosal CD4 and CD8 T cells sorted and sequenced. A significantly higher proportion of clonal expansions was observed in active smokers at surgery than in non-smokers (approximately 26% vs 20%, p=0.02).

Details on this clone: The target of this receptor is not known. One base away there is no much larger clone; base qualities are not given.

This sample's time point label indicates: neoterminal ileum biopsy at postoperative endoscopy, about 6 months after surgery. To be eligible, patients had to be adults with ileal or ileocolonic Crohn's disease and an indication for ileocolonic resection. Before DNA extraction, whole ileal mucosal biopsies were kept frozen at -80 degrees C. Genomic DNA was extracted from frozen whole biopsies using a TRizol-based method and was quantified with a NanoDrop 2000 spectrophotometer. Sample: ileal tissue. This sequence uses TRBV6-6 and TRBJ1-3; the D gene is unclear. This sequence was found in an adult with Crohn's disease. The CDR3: CASEGNTIYF. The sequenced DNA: TGTGCCAGCGAGGGAAACACCATATATTTT.